A selection of T cell receptor beta chains follows, all from one sample in a study of blood T cell repertoires in COVID-19. TCRdb's copy holds only in-frame clones and misses some; the assay was immunoSEQ multiplex PCR. The sample has around 72,000 clones, 80% to 85% seen once; the top ten hold around 4.4%. Sequenced input: peripheral blood. The source is a woman aged 55-69 years with acute or convalescent COVID-19. Each CDR3 is given with its conserved first and last residue. The order of the fields is clone size, J gene, V gene, CDR3 protein. For some rows the clone size is stated as once, few or many, or as a class when expanded; others skip it.

>once|TRBJ1-1|TRBV19
CASGGQNDRTEAFF
>once|TRBJ1-1|TRBV5-5
CASSSKNTEAFF
>NA|TRBJ1-6|TRBV7-3
CASSLLPSRGGGDSPLHF
>NA|TRBJ1-6|TRBV20-1
CSASGDRDPYNSPLHF
>many|TRBJ1-2|TRBV2
CASIIDRLGGGYTF
>NA|TRBJ1-1|TRBV5-4
CASSLVGGRGEAFF
>NA|TRBJ2-3|TRBV7-3
CASANQGFRSTDTQYF
>NA|TRBJ2-3|TRBV5-1
CASRESGPGDTQYF
>NA|TRBJ2-4|TRBV9
CASSEQGAGWNIQYF
>NA|TRBJ2-3|TRBV2
CARGTGTRSDTQYF
>NA|TRBJ2-7|TRBV3-1/TRBV3-2
CASSPRQGLDEQYF
>NA|TRBJ2-3|TRBV19
CASSIATGGDTQYF
>NA|TRBJ1-1|TRBV4-2
CASSHRGAGGTEAFF
>NA|TRBJ1-2|TRBV24-1
CATSESRQGWGYTF
>NA|TRBJ2-2|TRBV6-5
CASSYMATGELFF
>NA|TRBJ1-5|TRBV5-1
CASSPMWGDQPQHF
>NA|TRBJ1-1|TRBV6-5
CASSYGAGANTEAFF
>NA|TRBJ2-3|TRBV5-1
CASRLQGDADTQYF
>NA|TRBJ1-4|TRBV19
CASETGVAGKLFF
>NA|TRBJ2-1|TRBV19
CASSRQNNEQFF
>NA|TRBJ1-1|TRBV6-5
CASSYTRGSSEAFF
>once|TRBJ2-1|TRBV3-1/TRBV3-2
CASSQRLAGAYNEQFF
>NA|TRBJ1-2|TRBV6-5
CASTKNRASGYTF
>NA|TRBJ2-2|TRBV19
CASTRGGLSSGELFF
>NA|TRBJ2-1|TRBV7-8
CASSFNPTGTGAYNEQFF
>NA|TRBJ1-1|TRBV6-1
CASSEPLAFF